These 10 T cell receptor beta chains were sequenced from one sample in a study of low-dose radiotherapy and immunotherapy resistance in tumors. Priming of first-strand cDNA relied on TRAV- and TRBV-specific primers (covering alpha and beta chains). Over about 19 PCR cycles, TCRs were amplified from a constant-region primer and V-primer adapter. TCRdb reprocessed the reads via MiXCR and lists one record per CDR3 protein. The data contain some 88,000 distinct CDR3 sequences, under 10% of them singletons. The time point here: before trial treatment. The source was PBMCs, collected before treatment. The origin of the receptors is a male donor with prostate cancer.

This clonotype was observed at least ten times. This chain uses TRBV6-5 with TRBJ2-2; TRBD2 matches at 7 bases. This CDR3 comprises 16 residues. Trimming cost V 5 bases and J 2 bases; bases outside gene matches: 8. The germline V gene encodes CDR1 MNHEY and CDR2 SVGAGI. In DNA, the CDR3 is TGTGCCAGCAGTGATCCTAGCGGAGGAAACACCGGGGAGCTGTTTTTT. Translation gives CASSDPSGGNTGELFF.

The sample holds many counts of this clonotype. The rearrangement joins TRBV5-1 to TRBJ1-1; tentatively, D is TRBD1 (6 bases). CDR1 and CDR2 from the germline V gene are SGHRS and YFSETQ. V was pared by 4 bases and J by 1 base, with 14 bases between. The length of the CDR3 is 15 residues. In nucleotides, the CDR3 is TGCGCCAGCAGCGTGCCGGGCAGGGGGAACACTGAAGCTTTCTTT. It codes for CASSVPGRGNTEAFF.

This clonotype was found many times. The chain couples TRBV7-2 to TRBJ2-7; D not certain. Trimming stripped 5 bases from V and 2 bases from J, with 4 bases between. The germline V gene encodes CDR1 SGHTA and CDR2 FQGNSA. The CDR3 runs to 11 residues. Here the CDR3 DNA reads TGTGCCAGCAGCAATGCCTACGAGCAGTACTTC. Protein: CASSNAYEQYF.

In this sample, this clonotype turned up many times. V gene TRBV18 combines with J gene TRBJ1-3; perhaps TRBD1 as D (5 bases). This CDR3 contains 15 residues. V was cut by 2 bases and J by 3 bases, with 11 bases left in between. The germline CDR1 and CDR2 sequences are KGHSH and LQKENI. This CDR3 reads CASSPEGKGGNTIYF. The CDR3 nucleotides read TGTGCCAGCTCACCAGAGGGGAAAGGTGGAAACACCATATATTTT. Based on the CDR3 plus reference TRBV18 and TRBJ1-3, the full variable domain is NAGVMQNPRHLVRRRGQEARLRCSPMKGHSHVYWYRQLPEEGLKFMVYLQKENIIDESGMPKERFSAEFPKEGPSILRIQQVVRGDSAAYFCASSPEGKGGNTIYFGEGSWLTVV.

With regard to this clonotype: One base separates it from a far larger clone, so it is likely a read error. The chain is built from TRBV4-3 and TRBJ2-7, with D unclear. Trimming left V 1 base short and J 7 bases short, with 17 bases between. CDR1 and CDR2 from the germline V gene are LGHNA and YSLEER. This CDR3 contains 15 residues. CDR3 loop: CASSQGQAVLDEQYF. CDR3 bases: TGCGCCAGCAGCCAAGGGCAGGCTGTATTGGATGAGCAGTACTTC.

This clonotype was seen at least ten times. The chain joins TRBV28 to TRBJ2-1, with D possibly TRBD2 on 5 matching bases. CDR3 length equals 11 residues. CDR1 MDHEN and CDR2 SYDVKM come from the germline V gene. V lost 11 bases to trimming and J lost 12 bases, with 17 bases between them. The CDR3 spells CAGLGLTTQFF. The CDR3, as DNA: TGTGCCGGACTCGGGTTGACCACGCAGTTCTTC.

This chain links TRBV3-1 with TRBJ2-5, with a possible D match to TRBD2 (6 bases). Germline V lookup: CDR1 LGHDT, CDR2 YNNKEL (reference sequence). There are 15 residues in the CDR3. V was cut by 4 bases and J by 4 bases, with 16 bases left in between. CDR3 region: CASSLRGTGVETQYF. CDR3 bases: TGTGCCAGCAGCCTAAGGGGTACGGGAGTAGAGACCCAGTACTTC.

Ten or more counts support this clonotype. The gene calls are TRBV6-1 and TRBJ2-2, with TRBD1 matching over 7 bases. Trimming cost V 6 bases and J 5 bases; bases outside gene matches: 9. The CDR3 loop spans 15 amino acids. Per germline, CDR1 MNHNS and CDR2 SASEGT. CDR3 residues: CASRDHAGGTGELFF. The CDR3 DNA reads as TGTGCCAGCAGAGACCACGCAGGGGGAACCGGGGAGCTGTTTTTT.

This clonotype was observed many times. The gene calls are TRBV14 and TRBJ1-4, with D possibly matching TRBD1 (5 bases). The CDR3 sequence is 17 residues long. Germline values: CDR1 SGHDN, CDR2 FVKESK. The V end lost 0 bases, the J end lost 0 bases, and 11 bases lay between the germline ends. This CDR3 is CASSQDRGAATNEKLFF. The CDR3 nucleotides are TGTGCCAGCAGCCAAGATCGCGGGGCGGCAACTAATGAAAAACTGTTTTTT.

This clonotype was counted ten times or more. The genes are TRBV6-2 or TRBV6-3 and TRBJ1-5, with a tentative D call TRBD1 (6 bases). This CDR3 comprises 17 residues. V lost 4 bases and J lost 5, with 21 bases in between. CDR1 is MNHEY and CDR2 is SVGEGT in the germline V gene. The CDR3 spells CASSSINRVHTDQPQHF. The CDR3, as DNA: TGTGCCAGCAGTTCCATCAACAGGGTTCATACAGATCAGCCCCAGCATTTT.